One and the same sample provided the 19 T cell receptor beta chains below, sequenced in a study of beta chain features in type 1 diabetes. Findings and caveats of the study: In every one of the four CD4+ subsets, TCRB CDR3s were moderately but significantly shorter in Type 1 diabetes patients.

The study reverse transcribed the entire isolated RNA, so it sequenced expressed TCRB transcripts. The table came from immunoSEQ multiplex PCR; TCRdb's copy has only in-frame clones and leaves some out. The sample gives roughly 100,000 clones, 28% of which show up once; 0.53% is in the top ten. For these TCRs, the target antigens are not known. The sample was central memory CD4+ T cells from blood. The receptors originated from a woman aged 18-35 years with type 1 diabetes.

This chain connects TRBV5-1 to TRBJ2-7, with D possibly TRBD2 on 6 matching bases. Trimming took 4 bases from V and 2 from J, leaving 13 bases between them. Germline assignment: CDR1 SGHRS and CDR2 YFSETQ. The CDR3 runs 14 residues. DNA of the CDR3: TGCGCCAGCAGCACGGCGGGACTTACCTACGAGCAGTACTTC. Protein sequence: CASSTAGLTYEQYF.

This clone occurred a few times. The chain recombines TRBV7-2 with TRBJ1-2; D is uncertain. Trimming removed 3 bases at V and 3 bases at J, with 11 bases between. The CDR3 spans 14 residues. Germline assignment: CDR1 SGHTA and CDR2 FQGNSA. The CDR3 loop is CASSFAYGDYGYTF. The CDR3 coding sequence is TGTGCCAGCAGCTTTGCGTACGGGGACTATGGCTACACCTTC. Full variable domain (remainder filled in from reference TRBV7-2 and TRBJ1-2): GAGVSQSPSNKVTEKGKDVELRCDPISGHTALYWYRQSLGQGLEFLIYFQGNSAPDKSGLPSDRFSAERTGGSVSTLTIQRTQQEDSAVYLCASSFAYGDYGYTFGSGTRLTVV.

In this sample, this clone turned up a few times. The chain uses TRBV7-2 and TRBJ1-2; D is unclear. CDR1 is SGHTA and CDR2 is FQGNSA in the germline V gene. The CDR3 is 13 residues long. The V and J ends lost 5 bases and 5 bases respectively, with 12 bases between them. Here the CDR3 reads CASSAVRDYGYTF. As DNA, the CDR3 is TGTGCCAGCAGCGCCGTGAGGGATTATGGCTACACCTTC.

This chain links TRBV6-1 with TRBJ1-5, with 8 bases lining up with TRBD1. V shed 3 bases, J shed 4 bases, and the junction held 2 bases outside the gene matches. Germline assignment: CDR1 MNHNS and CDR2 SASEGT. This CDR3 region has 14 residues. CDR3: CASSEQGANQPQHF. CDR3 DNA: TGTGCCAGCAGTGAGCAGGGGGCAAATCAGCCCCAGCATTTT.

Only a few counts were recorded for this clone. The rearrangement uses TRBV18 and TRBJ2-5, with D unresolved. CDR3 length: 11 residues. CDR1 is KGHSH, CDR2 LQKENI, per germline. The V and J ends lost 4 bases and 4 bases respectively, with 4 bases between them. The CDR3 here is CASSLRETQYF. CDR3 sequence (DNA): TGTGCCAGCTCACTCCGAGAGACCCAGTACTTC.

J is TRBJ2-2 and V is TRBV18, with TRBD1 identical over 10 bases. With 3 bases clipped from V and 6 bases from J, the junction kept 7 bases outside the gene matches. The length of the CDR3 is 16 residues. Germline-derived CDR1 and CDR2 are KGHSH and LQKENI. As DNA, the CDR3 is TGTGCCAGCTCACCCCAGGGACAGGGGATCGCCGGGGAGCTGTTTTTT. Amino acid sequence: CASSPQGQGIAGELFF.

The chain employs TRBV19 and TRBJ1-1, with TRBD1 as a possible D gene (5 bases). Trimming removed 2 bases at V and 3 bases at J, with 10 bases between. The CDR3 spans 14 residues. Looked up from germline, CDR1 is LNHDA and CDR2 is SQIVND (reference sequence). The CDR3 here is CASSISQGHTEAFF. The CDR3 region has the DNA TGTGCCAGTAGTATATCTCAGGGTCACACTGAAGCTTTCTTT. The full variable domain, completed using reference TRBV19 and TRBJ1-1, is DGGITQSPKYLFRKEGQNVTLSCEQNLNHDAMYWYRQDPGQGLRLIYYSQIVNDFQKGDIAEGYSVSREKKESFPLTVTSAQKNPTAFYLCASSISQGHTEAFFGQGTRLTVV.

This rearrangement joins TRBV30 to TRBJ1-4, with D perhaps TRBD1 (6 bases). The germline V gene has CDR1 GTSNPN and CDR2 SVGIG (reference sequence). The CDR3 spans 17 residues. V was pared by 0 bases and J by 10 bases, with 24 bases between. CDR3 bases: TGTGCCTGGAGTGTACAGGGCCTGGGGTTTAGATCCGCAAAACTGTTTTTT. Encoded protein: CAWSVQGLGFRSAKLFF.

The rearrangement joins TRBV5-1 to TRBJ2-7; possible D gene TRBD2, 5 bases. The V end lost 6 bases, the J end lost 3 bases, and 25 bases lay between the germline ends. The CDR3 is 17 residues long. Germline V lookup: CDR1 SGHRS, CDR2 YFSETQ. CDR3 DNA sequence: TGCGCCAGCAAAAAAGGACCGGGAACAAATCCCGTCTACGAGCAGTACTTC. Its protein is CASKKGPGTNPVYEQYF.

This chain links TRBV6-1 with TRBJ1-3, with no clear D. The CDR3 sequence is 15 residues long. The V gene lost 0 bases and the J gene lost 0 bases, with 6 bases spanning the gap. The germline V gene has CDR1 MNHNS and CDR2 SASEGT. CDR3 loop: CASSEARLSGNTIYF. The CDR3 nucleotides are TGTGCCAGCAGTGAAGCTCGTCTCTCTGGAAACACCATATATTTT.

This rearrangement joins TRBV15 to TRBJ2-1, with 9 nucleotides matching TRBD2. V dropped 6 bases and J dropped 7; count of bases not matched to a gene: 19. Germline CDR1 LNHNV, CDR2 YYDKDF (reference sequence). CDR3 size: 18 residues. The CDR3 sequence is CATRDRTGSGRLGNEQFF. CDR3 sequence (DNA): TGTGCCACCAGGGACCGAACGGGAAGCGGGAGGCTGGGTAATGAGCAGTTCTTC.

This clone turned up a few times. The gene calls are TRBV7-9 and TRBJ2-5; D unresolved. Germline loops: CDR1 SEHNR, CDR2 FQNEAQ (reference sequence). This CDR3 comprises 14 residues. Trimming removed 5 bases at V and 0 bases at J, with 10 bases between. CDR3 amino acids: CASSRSGHQETQYF. CDR3 nucleotide sequence: TGTGCCAGCAGCCGCTCGGGTCACCAAGAGACCCAGTACTTC.

V usage is TRBV12-5 and J usage is TRBJ2-2; 7 bases agree with TRBD2. V lost 1 base and J lost 3; bases outside the gene matches: 5. There are 16 residues in the CDR3. Germline values: CDR1 LGHNT, CDR2 FRNRAP. The CDR3 loop reads CASGLGGGSYTGELFF. In nucleotides, the CDR3 is TGTGCTAGTGGTTTGGGGGGCGGGAGTTACACCGGGGAGCTGTTTTTT.

As to this clone: This sample also contains other DNA sequences that code for the same CDR3. CDR3 in amino acids: CASSLRLAGGDTQYF. CDR3 nucleotides: TGTGCCAGCAGCCTCCGACTAGCGGGAGGAGATACGCAGTATTTT. The gene calls are TRBV5-4 and TRBJ2-3; 13 bases map to TRBD2. Germline V lookup: CDR1 SGHNT, CDR2 YYREEE (reference sequence). V was clipped by 4 bases and J by 5 bases; unmatched bases: 4. This CDR3 contains 15 residues.

This clone occurred a few times. V is TRBV9 and J is TRBJ2-1, with TRBD2 matching over 15 bases. The CDR3 runs to 18 residues. V lost 4 bases, J lost 3 bases, and 8 bases stayed unmatched. Germline values: CDR1 SGDLS, CDR2 YYNGEE. The CDR3 sequence is CASSRGLAGGPSYNEQFF. Here the CDR3 DNA reads TGTGCCAGCAGCCGCGGACTAGCGGGAGGGCCGAGCTACAATGAGCAGTTCTTC. Complete variable domain (other parts from reference TRBV9 and TRBJ2-1): DSGVTQTPKHLITATGQRVTLRCSPRSGDLSVYWYQQSLDQGLQFLIQYYNGEERAKGNILERFSAQQFPDLHSELNLSSLELGDSALYFCASSRGLAGGPSYNEQFFGPGTRLTVL.

J is TRBJ2-1 and V is TRBV11-2, with 15 bases lining up with TRBD2. Germline-derived CDR1 and CDR2 are SGHAT and FQNNGV. The CDR3 is made up of 16 amino acids. The V segment lost 6 bases and the J segment 9 bases; nucleotides outside the gene matches: 9. Here the CDR3 reads CASRPGTSGRFGEQFF. As DNA, the CDR3 is TGTGCCAGCAGGCCCGGGACTAGCGGGAGGTTTGGTGAGCAGTTCTTC.

This chain connects TRBV7-9 to TRBJ2-3, with 13 bases aligning to TRBD2. The CDR3 loop spans 16 amino acids. Germline CDR1 is SEHNR and CDR2 is FQNEAQ (reference sequence). The V segment lost 5 bases and the J segment 3 bases; nucleotides outside the gene matches: 5. In DNA, the CDR3 is TGTGCCAGCAGCCCCTGGACTAGCGGGAGAACAGATACGCAGTATTTT. As protein: CASSPWTSGRTDTQYF.

This clone was counted a few times. V gene TRBV28 combines with J gene TRBJ2-5; 9 nucleotides match TRBD1. This CDR3 has 15 residues. Trimming cost V 6 bases and J 3 bases; bases outside gene matches: 8. The V gene's germline CDR1 is MDHEN and CDR2 SYDVKM. The CDR3 sequence: CASRTEDRGKETQYF. The CDR3, as DNA: TGTGCCAGCAGGACGGAAGACAGGGGGAAAGAGACCCAGTACTTC.

This chain joins TRBV19 and TRBJ1-2; no reliable D call. The CDR3 extends over 15 amino acids. Trimming left V 0 bases short and J 2 bases short, with 10 bases between. CDR1 is LNHDA and CDR2 is SQIVND in the germline V gene (reference sequence). CDR3 DNA: TGTGCCAGTAGTATAGACCGGCGAGGAAACTATGGCTACACCTTC. Amino acids: CASSIDRRGNYGYTF. The whole variable domain, remainder taken from reference TRBV19 and TRBJ1-2, is DGGITQSPKYLFRKEGQNVTLSCEQNLNHDAMYWYRQDPGQGLRLIYYSQIVNDFQKGDIAEGYSVSREKKESFPLTVTSAQKNPTAFYLCASSIDRRGNYGYTFGSGTRLTVV.